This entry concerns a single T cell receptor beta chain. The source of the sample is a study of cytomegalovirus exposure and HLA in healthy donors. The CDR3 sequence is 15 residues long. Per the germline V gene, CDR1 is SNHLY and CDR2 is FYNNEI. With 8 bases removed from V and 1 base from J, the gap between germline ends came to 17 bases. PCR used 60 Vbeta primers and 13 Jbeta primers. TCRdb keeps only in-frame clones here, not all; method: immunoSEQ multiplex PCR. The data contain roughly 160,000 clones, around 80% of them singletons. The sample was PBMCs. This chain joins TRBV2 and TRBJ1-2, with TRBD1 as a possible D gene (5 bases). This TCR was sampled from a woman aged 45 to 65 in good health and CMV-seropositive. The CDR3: CASGKTATHNYGYTF. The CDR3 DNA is TGTGCCAGCGGCAAGACAGCGACCCATAACTATGGCTACACCTTC.